This entry lists 6 T cell receptor beta chains sequenced from one sample in a study of T cell repertoires in cytomegalovirus infection. Their antigens remain unidentified. TCRdb passed the reads through MiXCR, listing each CDR3 protein once. The sample has some 940,000 distinct CDR3 sequences, around 30% seen once. The sample was cultured CD8+ T cells from PBMCs, taken from culture after CMV antigen stimulation. The receptors stem from a human donor in good health (CMV status not recorded). Some clones in this sample may be carry-over from other donors' samples.

The chain joins TRBV20-1 to TRBJ1-2; D may be TRBD1 (6 bases). CDR1 and CDR2 from the germline V gene are DFQATT and SNEGSKA (reference sequence). The V end was cut by 8 bases, the J end by 0 bases, with 13 bases between. The CDR3 runs to 13 residues. Here the CDR3 reads CSCYRVTNYGYTF. Here the CDR3 DNA reads TGCAGTTGCTACAGGGTGACTAACTATGGCTACACCTTC.

This clonotype has a handful of counts. This chain links TRBV7-9 with TRBJ2-4; 9 bases match TRBD1. Germline V gene data show CDR1 as SEHNR and CDR2 as FQNEAQ (reference sequence). V shed 4 bases, J shed 2 bases, and the junction held 15 bases outside the gene matches. This CDR3 has 19 residues. In DNA form, the CDR3 reads TGTGCCAGCAGCTCCCCGAGACAGGGGGATAGTTGGACCAAAAACATTCAGTACTTC. Residues: CASSSPRQGDSWTKNIQYF.

The chain couples TRBV13 to TRBJ1-4; D call uncertain. Germline V CDR1 and CDR2: PRHDT, FYEKMQ (reference sequence). V was shortened by 4 bases and J by 3 bases, with 3 bases between the two germline ends. The CDR3 contains 12 residues. The CDR3 loop is CASSSPNEKLFF. For the CDR3, the DNA is TGTGCCAGCAGCTCCCCTAATGAAAAACTGTTTTTT.

CDR3 DNA sequence: TGTGCCAGCAGTTACACCTTCGGCTACTCCGGGGGACCCACTGAAGCTTTCTTT. As protein: CASSYTFGYSGGPTEAFF. The rearrangement uses TRBV6-5 and TRBJ1-1; tentatively, D is TRBD1 (5 bases). CDR1 MNHEY and CDR2 SVGAGI come from the germline V gene. V shed 2 bases and J shed 4 bases, with 23 bases lying between them. CDR3 size: 18 residues.

The chain has TRBV7-2 and TRBJ2-7; no clear D. Trimming shortened V by 4 bases and J by 2 bases, and 9 bases separated the two germline ends. CDR1 is SGHTA, CDR2 FQGNSA, per germline. This CDR3 comprises 13 residues. CDR3 bases: TGTGCCAGCAGCTCCGACACTACCTACGAGCAGTACGTC. Its protein is CASSSDTTYEQYV.

V usage is TRBV27 and J usage is TRBJ2-7; perhaps TRBD1 as D (6 bases). Trimming pared 2 bases from V and 3 bases from J, leaving 14 bases between. The CDR3 extends over 15 amino acids. Germline values: CDR1 MNHEY, CDR2 SMNVEV (reference sequence). The CDR3, as DNA: TGTGCCAGCAGTTTAGGCCCAGGGGTTAGCTACGAGCAGTACTTC. Its translation is CASSLGPGVSYEQYF.